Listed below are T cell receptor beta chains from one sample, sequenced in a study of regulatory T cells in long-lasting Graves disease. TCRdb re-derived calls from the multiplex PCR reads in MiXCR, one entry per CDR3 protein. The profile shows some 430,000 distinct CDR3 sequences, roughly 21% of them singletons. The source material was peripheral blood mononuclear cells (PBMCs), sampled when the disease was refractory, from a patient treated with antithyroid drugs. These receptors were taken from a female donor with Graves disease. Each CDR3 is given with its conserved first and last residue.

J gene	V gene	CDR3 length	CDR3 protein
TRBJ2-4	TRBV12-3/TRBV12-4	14	CASSLGVAKNIQYF
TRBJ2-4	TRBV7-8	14	CASSLGGGVDIQYF
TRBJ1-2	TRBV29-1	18	CSVVDPSQPTGRLYGYTF
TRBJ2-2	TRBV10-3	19	CAISESERLAGTNTGELFF
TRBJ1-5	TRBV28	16	CASSPTPGTVDQPQHF
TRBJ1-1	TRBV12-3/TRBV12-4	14	CASSLGQGYTEAFF
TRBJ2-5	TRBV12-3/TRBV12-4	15	CASSFLSANQETQYF
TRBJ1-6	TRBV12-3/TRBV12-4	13	CASSVTRGTPLHF
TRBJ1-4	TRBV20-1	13	CSASTVGNEKLFF
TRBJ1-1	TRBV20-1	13	CSVGGTGNTEAFF
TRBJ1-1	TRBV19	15	CASRGVRESNTEAFF
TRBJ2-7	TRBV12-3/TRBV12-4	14	CASSFFTGLYEQYF
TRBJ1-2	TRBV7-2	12	CASSLYQAGYTF
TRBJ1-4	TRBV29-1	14	CSVGGPSSGEKLFF
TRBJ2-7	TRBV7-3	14	CASSPGAGPYEQYF
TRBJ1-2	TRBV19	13	CASSIDPVRETAF
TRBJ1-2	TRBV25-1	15	CASSELGGDRLDYTF
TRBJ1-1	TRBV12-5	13	CASGSPGGTEAFF
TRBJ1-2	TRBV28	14	CASSIGTGVYGYTF
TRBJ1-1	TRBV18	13	CASSGEPSAEAFF
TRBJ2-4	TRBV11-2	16	CASSPLRQGLKNIQYF
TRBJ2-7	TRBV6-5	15	CASSYQEDGRYEQYF
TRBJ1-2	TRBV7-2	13	CASSSEGAQGYTF
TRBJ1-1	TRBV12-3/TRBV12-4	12	CASSLSGTEAFF
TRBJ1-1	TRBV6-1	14	CASGTGGSYTEAFF
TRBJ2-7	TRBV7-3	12	CASSSPGGPEYF
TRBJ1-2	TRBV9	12	CASSVVGEGYTF
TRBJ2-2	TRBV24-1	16	CATSDLQVLNTGELFF
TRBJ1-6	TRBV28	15	CASSFRDRDNSPLHF
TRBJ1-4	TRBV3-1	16	CASSQYQGGTNEKLFF
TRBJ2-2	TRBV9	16	CASSPPGTSGTGELFF
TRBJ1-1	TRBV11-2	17	CASSTGLEVSGNTEAFF
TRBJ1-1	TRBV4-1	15	CASSQVDRENTGAFF
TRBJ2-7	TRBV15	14	CATSKLASPFEQYF
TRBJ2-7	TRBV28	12	CASSLGTSEQYF
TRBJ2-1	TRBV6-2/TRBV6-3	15	CASRTLAGGNNEQFF
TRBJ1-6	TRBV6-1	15	CASRPPRGSDSPLHF
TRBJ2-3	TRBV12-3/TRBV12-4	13	CASSHGNTDTQYF
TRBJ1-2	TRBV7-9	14	CASSLTLLNYGYTF
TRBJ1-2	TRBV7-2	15	CASSLAFTGGDGYTF
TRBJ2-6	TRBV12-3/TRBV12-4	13	CASSFSGANVLTF
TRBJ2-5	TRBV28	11	CASSFAGGEYF
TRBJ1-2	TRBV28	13	CASSLPGDYGYTF
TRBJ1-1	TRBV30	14	CAWSVRQGNTEAFF
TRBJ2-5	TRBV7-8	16	CASSRTSGGYQETQCF
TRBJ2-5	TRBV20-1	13	CSALPPYQETQYF
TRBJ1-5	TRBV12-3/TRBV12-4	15	CASSPTLQGDQPQHF
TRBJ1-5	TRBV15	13	CATSRGGNQPQHF